This is a list of T cell receptor beta chains from one sample in a study of blood T cell repertoires in COVID-19. TCRdb keeps only in-frame clones here, not all; method: immunoSEQ multiplex PCR. This table has approximately 440,000 clones, approximately 88% appearing once. Sequenced material: peripheral blood. The source of these receptors is a woman in her forties or fifties with COVID-19, enrolled during active disease. Each CDR3 is given with its conserved first and last residue. A D gene is named only where the DNA matches it firmly. Rows may omit the clone size; those that give it use once, few, many or a size class.

>.|TRBV28|TRBJ1-1|few
CASSDTGLNTEAFF
TGTGCCAGCAGTGATACAGGGTTGAACACTGAAGCTTTCTTT
>.|TRBV28|TRBJ1-5|.
CASRRRVSNQPQHF
TGTGCCAGCAGACGCAGGGTCAGCAATCAGCCCCAGCATTTT
>TRBD2|TRBV10-1|TRBJ2-1|many
CASSRGGNEQFF
TGCGCCAGCAGTCGCGGGGGAAATGAGCAGTTCTTC
>TRBD2|TRBV18|TRBJ2-3|.
CASSPRQGTSGGTDTQYF
TGTGCCAGCTCACCACGCCAAGGGACTAGCGGGGGGACAGATACGCAGTATTTT
>.|TRBV10-3|TRBJ1-2|once
CAISESSFPPKAGQGGYTF
TGTGCCATCAGTGAGTCCTCGTTCCCCCCAAAAGCGGGACAAGGTGGCTACACCTTC
>TRBD1|TRBV18|TRBJ1-2|few
CASSPAGGPRVDGYTF
TGTGCCAGCTCACCGGCAGGGGGCCCTCGGGTTGATGGCTACACCTTC
>TRBD1|TRBV9|TRBJ2-2|.
CASSPPRGTGGYGELFF
TGTGCCAGCAGCCCCCCTCGTGGGACAGGGGGGTACGGGGAGCTGTTTTTT
>TRBD1|TRBV10-1|TRBJ2-1|once
CASSEWDRGSDEQFF
TGCGCCAGCAGTGAGTGGGACAGGGGGTCGGATGAGCAGTTCTTC
>TRBD1|TRBV19|TRBJ1-2|.
CASSLLLTGRYGYTF
TGTGCCAGTAGTCTTCTCTTGACAGGGCGATATGGCTACACCTTC
>.|TRBV30|TRBJ1-5|.
CAWKSPVSGYQPQHF
TGTGCCTGGAAATCTCCAGTATCGGGGTATCAGCCCCAGCATTTT
>TRBD1|TRBV5-6|TRBJ2-5|.
CASRQGTGGGETQYF
TGTGCCAGCAGACAAGGGACAGGGGGAGGCGAGACCCAGTACTTC
>.|TRBV5-4|TRBJ2-3|.
CASSLDRVGTDTQYF
TGTGCCAGCAGCTTGGACAGGGTTGGCACAGATACGCAGTATTTT
>TRBD1|TRBV29-1|TRBJ1-2|.
CSVELQGNYGYTF
TGCAGCGTTGAACTACAGGGGAACTATGGCTACACCTTC
>.|TRBV10-2|TRBJ1-1|few
CASRGPNTEAFF
TGCGCCAGCAGGGGCCCAAACACTGAAGCTTTCTTT
>TRBD1|TRBV9|TRBJ1-2|.
CASSQGGHYGYTF
TGTGCCAGCAGCCAAGGGGGCCACTATGGCTACACCTTC
>TRBD1|TRBV12-5|TRBJ1-1|.
CASDSTGGTEAFF
TGTGCTAGTGACTCAACAGGGGGGACTGAAGCTTTCTTT
>.|TRBV5-1|TRBJ1-5|.
CASSLVAGQPQHF
TGCGCCAGCAGCTTGGTTGCGGGTCAGCCCCAGCATTTT
>.|TRBV5-6|TRBJ1-6|once
CASSLDRLNSPLHF
TGTGCCAGCAGCTTGGACAGGCTTAATTCACCCCTCCACTTT
>.|TRBV5-6|TRBJ2-7|.
CASSFRETGLIYEQYF
TGTGCCAGCAGCTTTCGGGAGACAGGGTTAATTTACGAGCAGTACTTC
>.|TRBV18|TRBJ1-2|.
CASSRQEYADGYTF
TGTGCCAGCTCACGGCAGGAATACGCCGATGGCTACACCTTC
>.|TRBV5-4|TRBJ1-6|.
CASSQTWGGKGNSPLHF
TGTGCCAGCAGCCAAACGTGGGGAGGGAAGGGGAATTCACCCCTCCACTTT
>.|TRBV19|TRBJ1-1|.
CASSMQFNTEAFF
TGTGCCAGTAGTATGCAGTTCAACACTGAAGCTTTCTTT
>.|TRBV3-1/TRBV3-2|TRBJ1-3|once
CASGLLLGNTIYF
TGTGCCAGTGGACTTTTACTCGGAAACACCATATATTTT
>.|TRBV3-1/TRBV3-2|TRBJ2-1|.
CASSRLQGSNEQFF
TGTGCCAGCAGCCGCCTACAGGGTTCTAATGAGCAGTTCTTC
>.|TRBV19|TRBJ2-1|.
CASSPYEGSSYNEQFF
TGTGCCAGTAGCCCGTACGAGGGTAGCTCCTACAATGAGCAGTTCTTC
>TRBD1|TRBV4-2|TRBJ1-2|.
CASSQAGQGRVGYTF
TGTGCCAGCAGCCAAGCGGGACAGGGCCGAGTTGGCTACACCTTC
>.|TRBV12-3/TRBV12-4|TRBJ2-3|.
CASSMGTGDTQYF
TGTGCCAGCAGCATGGGGACTGGTGATACGCAGTATTTT
>TRBD2|TRBV30|TRBJ2-3|once
CAWSVGRGATDTQYF
TGTGCCTGGAGTGTGGGGCGGGGGGCCACAGATACGCAGTATTTT
>TRBD1|TRBV5-6|TRBJ1-2|.
CASSLGTAYGYTF
TGTGCCAGCAGCTTAGGGACAGCGTATGGCTACACCTTC
>TRBD2|TRBV18|TRBJ2-5|once
CASSSRLAGGDETQYF
TGTGCCAGCTCATCGAGACTAGCGGGCGGCGATGAGACCCAGTACTTC
>TRBD2|TRBV10-3|TRBJ2-2|few
CAISDLLAGEAGELFF
TGTGCCATCAGTGACCTTCTAGCGGGGGAAGCCGGGGAGCTGTTTTTT
>TRBD1|TRBV19|TRBJ1-3|.
CASSMNRGGFSGNTIYF
TGTGCCAGTAGTATGAATCGAGGGGGCTTCTCTGGAAACACCATATATTTT
>TRBD1|TRBV7-8|TRBJ2-3|once
CASSLITGGQTDTQYF
TGTGCCAGCAGCCTCATAACAGGGGGCCAGACAGATACGCAGTATTTT
>TRBD1|TRBV24-1|TRBJ2-5|.
CATSDTPGTGGSETQYF
TGTGCCACCAGTGACACCCCCGGGACAGGGGGCAGCGAGACCCAGTACTTC
>TRBD2|TRBV3-1/TRBV3-2|TRBJ2-3|.
CASSQQLAGGLDTQYF
TGTGCCAGCAGCCAGCAACTAGCGGGGGGGCTAGATACGCAGTATTTT
>.|TRBV5-1|TRBJ1-2|.
CASSSGDTATEGYTF
TGCGCCAGCAGCAGTGGCGATACGGCCACGGAGGGCTACACCTTC
>TRBD1|TRBV11-2|TRBJ1-2|.
CATEGQIYGYTF
TGTGCCACAGAGGGACAGATCTATGGCTACACCTTC
>TRBD2|TRBV27|TRBJ2-3|.
CASSLSTSGNTDTQYF
TGTGCCAGCAGTTTATCGACTAGCGGTAACACAGATACGCAGTATTTT
>.|TRBV5-5|TRBJ2-2|.
CASSITGYTGELFF
TGTGCCAGCAGCATTACGGGATACACCGGGGAGCTGTTTTTT
>TRBD1|TRBV19|TRBJ2-3|.
CASSMRTGADTQYF
TGTGCCAGTAGTATGCGGACAGGGGCAGATACGCAGTATTTT
>.|TRBV28|TRBJ2-7|.
CASSKTGFLIYEQYF
TGTGCCAGCAGTAAAACAGGGTTCCTCATCTACGAGCAGTACTTC
>.|TRBV6-5|TRBJ2-7|.
CASTQVGTPEQYF
TGTGCCAGCACCCAGGTTGGGACACCCGAGCAGTACTTC
>.|TRBV28|TRBJ2-7|.
CASSLRGTYEQYF
TGTGCCAGCAGTTTACGGGGAACCTACGAGCAGTACTTC